This T cell receptor beta chain emerged from a study of blood T cell repertoires in COVID-19. The CDR3 is made up of 12 amino acids. Germline V lookup: CDR1 SEHNR, CDR2 FQNEAQ (reference sequence). Between the trimmed V and J ends, which lost 2 bases and 14 bases, there was a span of 12 bases. Authors' processing steps: Scientists estimated how many nucleated cells there were by amplifying reference gene primers. Clones were sequenced by immunoSEQ multiplex PCR, and TCRdb holds only the in-frame ones, with some missing. The D gene and trimming were derived from the DNA, and the V and J assignments and clone size from that table. The table has roughly 38,000 clones, 85% to 90% seen once.

This receptor was identified in a man aged 55 to 70 with active or convalescent COVID-19. V gene TRBV7-9 combines with J gene TRBJ1-4; no firm D call. Sequencing used peripheral blood. The CDR3 loop reads CASSLSPVRLFF. The CDR3 nucleotides read TGTGCCAGCAGCTTATCTCCGGTGAGGCTGTTTTTT.